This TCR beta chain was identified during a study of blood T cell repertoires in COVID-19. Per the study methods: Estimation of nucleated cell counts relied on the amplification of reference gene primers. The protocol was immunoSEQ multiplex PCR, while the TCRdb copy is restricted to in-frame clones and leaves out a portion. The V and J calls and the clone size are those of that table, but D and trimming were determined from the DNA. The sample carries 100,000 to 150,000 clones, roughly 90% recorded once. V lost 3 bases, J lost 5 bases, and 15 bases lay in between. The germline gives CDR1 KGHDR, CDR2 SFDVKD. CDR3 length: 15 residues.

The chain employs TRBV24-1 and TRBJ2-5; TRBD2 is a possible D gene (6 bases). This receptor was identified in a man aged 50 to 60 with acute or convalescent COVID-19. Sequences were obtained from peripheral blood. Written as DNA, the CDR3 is TGTGCCACCAGTGATCAGGACTATGGCCTGGAGACCCAGTACTTC. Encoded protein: CATSDQDYGLETQYF.